This entry lists 23 T cell receptor beta chains sequenced from one sample in a study of OX40 agonist ivuxolimab in advanced cancers. Profiled with immunoSEQ multiplex PCR; TCRdb holds only in-frame clones, not every one. Counted here are 42,000 or so clones, around 87% occurring once; the ten biggest clones make up roughly 36%. Sequenced material: CD4+ or CD8+ T cells sorted from blood, taken in a trial of the OX40 agonist ivuxolimab. Every receptor here comes from an adult with an advanced solid tumor such as melanoma, head and neck, liver or kidney cancer.

The CDR3 sequence: CASSYEGIDEQYF. In nucleotides, the CDR3 is TGTGCCAGCAGTTACGAGGGGATCGACGAGCAGTACTTC. The chain has TRBV6-4 and TRBJ2-7; D may match TRBD1 or TRBD2 (5 bases each). The germline gives CDR1 MRHNA, CDR2 SNTAGT. The CDR3 has 13 amino acids. The V end lost 5 bases, the J end lost 5 bases, and 13 bases lay between the germline ends.

The chain combines TRBV5-8 with TRBJ2-1; TRBD2 agrees at 8 bases. The junction had 10 bases not matched to a gene; V was cut back by 0 bases and J by 8 bases. Germline V CDR1 and CDR2: SGHTS, YDEGEE. The CDR3 runs to 16 residues. CDR3 in DNA: TGTGCCAGCAGCTTGGCCGGGGGGGGCCTTTGGGATGAGCAGTTCTTC. Protein: CASSLAGGGLWDEQFF.

The chain carries TRBV9 and TRBJ2-7; TRBD2 agrees at 9 bases. Per germline, CDR1 SGDLS and CDR2 YYNGEE. The length of the CDR3 is 15 residues. V gave up 4 bases and J gave up 2 bases; unmatched junction bases: 7. The CDR3 region has the DNA TGTGCCAGCAGCCAGACTAGCGGTTCTACCTACGAGCAGTACTTC. Its protein is CASSQTSGSTYEQYF.

The CDR3 region has the DNA TGTGCCAGCAGCCAGACGGCGGGGGGGCAGGAGACCCAGTACTTC. It translates to CASSQTAGGQETQYF. The chain carries TRBV7-9 and TRBJ2-5; TRBD2 matches at 9 bases. J gave up 5 bases and V 5 bases, and 9 bases lay outside the gene matches. The CDR3 is 15 amino acids. Germline assignment: CDR1 SEHNR and CDR2 FQNEAQ (reference sequence). Full variable domain (outside the CDR3, taken from reference TRBV7-9 and TRBJ2-5): DTGVSQNPRHKITKRGQNVTFRCDPISEHNRLYWYRQTLGQGPEFLTYFQNEAQLEKSRLLSDRFSAERPKGSFSTLEIQRTEQGDSAMYLCASSQTAGGQETQYFGPGTRLLVL.

The table lists this clone with a count of one. The genes are TRBV7-8 and TRBJ2-1; D is unclear. The CDR3 has 15 amino acids. V lost 2 bases to trimming and J lost 0 bases, with 8 bases between them. Per the germline V gene, CDR1 is SGHVS and CDR2 is FQNEAQ. The CDR3 DNA follows: TGTGCCAGCAGCTTAAACAGCCGCTCCTACAATGAGCAGTTCTTC. Translation: CASSLNSRSYNEQFF.

The chain carries TRBV7-8 and TRBJ2-7; TRBD1 matches 8 bases. This CDR3 contains 15 residues. Germline-derived CDR1 and CDR2 are SGHVS and FQNEAQ. J gave up 5 bases and V 4 bases, and 10 bases lay outside the gene matches. The CDR3 is CASSSQGAGAHEQYF. CDR3 DNA sequence: TGTGCCAGCAGCTCCCAGGGGGCCGGGGCCCACGAGCAGTACTTC.

The chain links TRBV19 to TRBJ1-1; D may be TRBD1 (5 bases). Trimming shortened V by 5 bases and J by 8 bases, and 15 bases separated the two germline ends. Germline V gene data show CDR1 as LNHDA and CDR2 as SQIVND (reference sequence). The CDR3 extends over 13 amino acids. The CDR3, as DNA: TGTGCCAGTAGTCCCACCGGGACGTCGGAAGCTTTCTTT. Translating gives CASSPTGTSEAFF.

The chain couples TRBV6-4 to TRBJ1-3; D uncertain. V dropped 7 bases and J dropped 5 bases, with 6 bases sitting between them. The CDR3 consists of 11 residues. The germline gives CDR1 MRHNA, CDR2 SNTAGT. The CDR3 bases are TGTGCCAGCACCGATAGAAACACCATATATTTT. Protein sequence: CASTDRNTIYF.

This chain links TRBV19 with TRBJ2-5, with 8 nucleotides matching TRBD1. The CDR3 contains 13 residues. The V segment lost 5 bases and the J segment 5 bases; nucleotides outside the gene matches: 4. Germline lookup yields CDR1 LNHDA and CDR2 SQIVND (reference sequence). This CDR3 reads CASSHNRGETQYF. The DNA of the CDR3 is TGTGCCAGTAGTCACAACAGGGGGGAGACCCAGTACTTC.

V usage is TRBV11-2 and J usage is TRBJ2-7, with D maybe TRBD2 (6 bases). The V gene lost 1 base and the J gene lost 3 bases, with 13 bases spanning the gap. Per the germline V gene, CDR1 is SGHAT and CDR2 is FQNNGV. CDR3 length: 15 residues. CDR3 sequence reads: CASSLGGAFGYEQYF. CDR3 bases: TGTGCCAGCAGCTTAGGCGGGGCCTTCGGCTACGAGCAGTACTTC.

This clone was observed a few times. The chain uses TRBV19 and TRBJ1-2, with a tentative D call TRBD1 (6 bases). The CDR3 covers 15 residues. In germline, CDR1 is LNHDA, CDR2 SQIVND (reference sequence). The V end was cut by 5 bases, the J end by 8 bases, with 21 bases between. CDR3 sequence: CASSALPGQPVGYTF. The DNA of the CDR3 is TGTGCCAGTAGTGCACTGCCGGGACAACCAGTCGGCTACACCTTC.

Of note for this clone: This sample also contains other DNA sequences that code for the same CDR3. The CDR3 sequence is CASSGQNTGELFF. The CDR3 DNA sequence: TGTGCCAGTAGCGGGCAAAACACCGGGGAGCTGTTTTTT. This sequence joins TRBV19 and TRBJ2-2; D not certain. This CDR3 comprises 13 residues. The germline V gene has CDR1 LNHDA and CDR2 SQIVND (reference sequence). Trimming cost V 6 bases and J 2 bases, with 7 bases left between them.

This chain links TRBV19 with TRBJ2-1; 9 bases agree with TRBD1. The CDR3 spans 15 residues. The germline CDR1 and CDR2 sequences are LNHDA and SQIVND (reference sequence). V dropped 5 bases and J dropped 6; count of bases not matched to a gene: 8. CDR3 DNA sequence: TGTGCCAGTAGTTCTTTTGGGACAGGGAGCAATGAGCAGTTCTTC. It translates to CASSSFGTGSNEQFF.

The J gene is TRBJ2-7, the V gene TRBV2; tentative D call: TRBD1 (6 bases). The CDR3 extends over 13 amino acids. From germline, CDR1 is SNHLY and CDR2 FYNNEI. Trimming stripped 8 bases from V and 0 bases from J, with 11 bases between. This CDR3 is CASETGNSYEQYF. CDR3 coding DNA: TGTGCCAGCGAGACAGGAAACTCCTACGAGCAGTACTTC.

By sample share, this clone is hyperexpanded. The gene calls are TRBV6-1 and TRBJ2-3; unclear D gene. V lost 5 bases and J 0 bases, leaving 0 bases between the germline ends. The CDR3 runs to 11 residues. The V gene's germline CDR1 is MNHNS and CDR2 SASEGT. The CDR3 nucleotides read TGTGCCAGCAGTAGCACAGATACGCAGTATTTT. Translated: CASSSTDTQYF.

The V and J genes are TRBV5-1 and TRBJ1-5, with no clear D. Trimming stripped 0 bases from V and 2 bases from J, with 9 bases between. CDR1 SGHRS and CDR2 YFSETQ come from the germline V gene. The CDR3 length is 15 residues. The CDR3 reads CASSLDGHRNQPQHF. As DNA, the CDR3 is TGCGCCAGCAGCTTGGACGGGCACCGCAATCAGCCCCAGCATTTT.

V gene TRBV7-8 combines with J gene TRBJ2-2; D is unclear. From germline, CDR1 is SGHVS and CDR2 FQNEAQ. Trimming removed 2 bases at V and 2 bases at J, with 12 bases between. CDR3 length equals 16 residues. CDR3 sequence (DNA): TGTGCCAGCAGCTTAACGGATCGCCTAAACACCGGGGAGCTGTTTTTT. Its translation is CASSLTDRLNTGELFF.

The rearrangement links TRBV19 to TRBJ2-2, with 12 bases fitting TRBD2. From germline, CDR1 is LNHDA and CDR2 SQIVND (reference sequence). There are 18 residues in the CDR3. Trimming at V came to 1 base and at J to 6 bases, leaving 9 bases not matched to a gene. The CDR3 sequence is CASSIGLAGGQISGELFF. CDR3 nucleotides: TGTGCCAGTAGTATAGGTCTAGCGGGAGGGCAGATATCCGGGGAGCTGTTTTTT.

V usage is TRBV5-1 and J usage is TRBJ2-7, with D perhaps TRBD1 (5 bases). Germline values: CDR1 SGHRS, CDR2 YFSETQ. The CDR3 runs 16 residues. Trimming stripped 0 bases from V and 3 bases from J, with 16 bases between. The CDR3 region is CASSLALAGSYYEQYF. The CDR3 bases are TGCGCCAGCAGCTTGGCCTTGGCAGGGTCCTACTACGAGCAGTACTTC.

The V call is TRBV6-1, the J call TRBJ2-7, with TRBD2 identical over 10 bases. There are 14 residues in the CDR3. Trimming took 8 bases from V and 6 from J; bases not matched to a gene: 10. Looked up from germline, CDR1 is MNHNS and CDR2 is SASEGT. CDR3 nucleotide sequence: TGTGCCAGCTCGATTACTAGCGGGGAGAGCGAGCAGTACTTC. It yields the protein CASSITSGESEQYF.

This sequence joins TRBV10-3 and TRBJ2-7, with 9 bases that match TRBD2. Germline-derived CDR1 and CDR2 are ENHRY and SYGVKD. The CDR3 contains 15 residues. V was clipped by 7 bases and J by 3 bases; unmatched bases: 10. CDR3 region: CAITLRGGGGYEQYF. The CDR3 DNA follows: TGTGCCATCACCTTGCGGGGGGGCGGGGGCTACGAGCAGTACTTC.

This sequence joins TRBV6-4 and TRBJ2-5; TRBD2 agrees at 9 bases. CDR1 and CDR2 from the germline V gene are MRHNA and SNTAGT. This CDR3 comprises 18 residues. The V and J ends lost 8 bases and 10 bases, in that order; junction bases with no gene match: 26. CDR3 DNA: TGTGCCAGCCTCATTTGGTCTAGCGGGGCCGTTACTTCAAGAGACCAGTACTTC. Residues: CASLIWSSGAVTSRDQYF.

The V call is TRBV30, the J call TRBJ1-1; D perhaps matches TRBD1 (5 bases). The CDR3 consists of 13 residues. Germline CDR1 reads GTSNPN; CDR2 reads SVGIG (reference sequence). V lost 3 bases to trimming and J lost 1 base, with 9 bases between them. This chain's CDR3 is CAWRTQGNTEAFF. In DNA, the CDR3 is TGTGCCTGGAGAACCCAGGGGAACACTGAAGCTTTCTTT.